One sample yielded the 27 T cell receptor beta chains listed below, sequenced in a study of CD8 T cells in ankylosing spondylitis. TCRdb re-called the 5' RACE reads through MiXCR, storing one row per CDR3 protein. The repertoire consists of roughly 250,000 distinct CDR3 sequences, with around 7.8% occurring once and the leading ten covering around 6.8%. The specimen was blood, either unsorted or a sorted T cell fraction (not recorded which). The source of these receptors is a male donor with ankylosing spondylitis or in good health (not recorded which).

The sample holds many counts of this clonotype. The CDR3 loop reads CASSLAPRGVNTEAFF. CDR3 DNA sequence: TGTGCCAGCAGCTTAGCGCCGCGCGGAGTGAACACTGAAGCTTTCTTT. The V gene is TRBV7-2, the J gene TRBJ1-1; no firm D call. There are 16 residues in the CDR3. Germline-derived CDR1 and CDR2 are SGHTA and FQGNSA. Between the trimmed V and J ends, which lost 0 bases and 0 bases, there was a span of 11 bases.

This clonotype was observed many times. The V and J genes are TRBV3-1 and TRBJ2-3; D not resolved. Germline loops: CDR1 LGHDT, CDR2 YNNKEL (reference sequence). V was pared by 1 base and J by 3 bases, with 2 bases between. The CDR3 loop spans 12 amino acids. The DNA for the CDR3 is TGTGCCAGCAGCCAAGTTACAGATACGCAGTATTTT. Its translation: CASSQVTDTQYF.

This clonotype was seen just once. A single base separates this from a much larger clone, so it may be a read error. The chain couples TRBV5-1 to TRBJ2-5; D uncertain. Germline V gives CDR1 SGHRS, CDR2 YFSETQ. The V and J ends lost 0 bases and 0 bases respectively, with 12 bases between them. The CDR3 loop spans 16 amino acids. CDR3 DNA sequence: TGCGCCAGCAGCTTGGAGCTTCGCATAAACCAAGAGACCCAGTACTTC. As protein: CASSLELRINQETQYF.

Turning to this clonotype: Germline is not matched at one junction end, which may reflect a read error. This chain connects TRBV19 to TRBJ2-3; 9 bases line up with TRBD1. The germline V gene encodes CDR1 LNHDA and CDR2 SQIVND (reference sequence). CDR3 length: 16 amino acids. The CDR3 sequence: CASSLTLGQGTDTQYF. DNA of the CDR3: TGTGCCAGTAGCCTGACACTAGGACAGGGGACAGATACACAGTATTTT.

This clonotype was seen repeatedly, ten times or more. V usage is TRBV10-2 and J usage is TRBJ1-1; perhaps TRBD1 as D (5 bases). The CDR3 extends over 16 amino acids. Per germline, CDR1 WSHSY and CDR2 SAAADI. V shed 4 bases and J shed 7 bases, with 22 bases lying between them. The DNA of the CDR3 is TGCGCCAGCAGTGCCCCTCCAGGGTCCGCGGCGATTGAAGCTTTCTTT. This sequence encodes CASSAPPGSAAIEAFF.

This clonotype was seen at least ten times. This rearrangement joins TRBV4-3 to TRBJ2-7, with 7 bases lining up with TRBD2. The V and J ends lost 1 base and 1 base, in that order; junction bases with no gene match: 1. This CDR3 has 14 residues. The germline CDR1 and CDR2 sequences are LGHNA and YSLEER. CDR3 coding DNA: TGCGCCAGCAGCCAAGGGCGGGGGTCCTACGAGCAGTACTTC. It encodes CASSQGRGSYEQYF.

This chain joins TRBV2 and TRBJ2-5; weak D call: TRBD1 (5 bases). CDR3 length equals 15 residues. Germline values: CDR1 SNHLY, CDR2 FYNNEI. V gave up 1 base and J gave up 5 bases, with 14 bases separating them. The CDR3 sequence is CASSEDIGVSETQYF. CDR3 sequence (DNA): TGTGCCAGCAGTGAAGACATAGGGGTTAGCGAGACCCAGTACTTC.

This clonotype was counted many times. J is TRBJ2-7 and V is TRBV11-2; TRBD2 aligns across 12 bases. This CDR3 comprises 21 residues. With 5 bases clipped from V and 0 bases from J, the junction kept 20 bases outside the gene matches. CDR1 and CDR2 (germline): SGHAT, FQNNGV. CDR3 in amino acids: CASSPRLAGDTAFTFSYEQYF. The CDR3, as DNA: TGTGCCAGCAGCCCCCGACTAGCGGGAGATACTGCTTTTACGTTCTCCTACGAGCAGTACTTC.

For this clonotype: One base away lies a much larger clone, so this may be a sequencing read error. Since no conserved phenylalanine or tryptophan closes the CDR3, a read error is the likely cause. The chain combines TRBV4-1 with TRBJ1-1, with D possibly being TRBD1 (5 bases). The germline V and J ends were trimmed by 4 bases and 4 bases, with 13 bases remaining between them. The CDR3 is 14 amino acids. Germline V gene sequence: CDR1 MGHRA, CDR2 YSYEKL. CDR3 nucleotide sequence: TGCGCCAGCAGCCCGCGTGCGGGGGGCACTGAAGCTTTCTAT. It translates to CASSPRAGGTEAFY.

The chain recombines TRBV10-2 with TRBJ2-7; the match to TRBD1 covers 9 bases. Trimming at V came to 9 bases and at J to 2 bases, leaving 8 bases not matched to a gene. CDR1 is WSHSY and CDR2 is SAAADI in the germline V gene. The CDR3 has 14 residues. CDR3 in amino acids: CASKPGQGPYEQYF. CDR3 coding DNA: TGCGCCAGTAAACCGGGACAGGGCCCCTACGAGCAGTACTTC.

The table lists this clonotype with many counts. The CDR3 DNA sequence: TGTGCCATCAGCGGACCTCAGGACGAGACCCAGTACTTC. Translated: CAISGPQDETQYF. This sequence joins TRBV10-3 and TRBJ2-5, with D unclear. Trimming removed 6 bases at V and 5 bases at J, with 13 bases between. CDR1 is ENHRY and CDR2 is SYGVKD in the germline V gene. The length of the CDR3 is 13 residues.

There are many counts of this clonotype. The rearrangement links TRBV6-1 to TRBJ1-2; a possible D gene is TRBD1 (5 bases). There are 13 residues in the CDR3. CDR1 is MNHNS, CDR2 SASEGT, per germline. Trimming took 6 bases from V and 5 from J, leaving 13 bases between them. CDR3 sequence reads: CASSWRGSYGYTF. DNA of the CDR3: TGTGCCAGCAGCTGGAGGGGTTCGTATGGCTACACCTTC.

At least ten counts were recorded for this clonotype. The chain uses TRBV7-2 and TRBJ1-6; no definite D call. The germline gives CDR1 SGHTA, CDR2 FQGNSA. V lost 1 base and J lost 5, with 6 bases in between. The CDR3 has 14 residues. In DNA form, the CDR3 reads TGTGCCAGCAGCTTAGTCAGAAATAATTCACCCCTCCACTTT. Amino acid sequence: CASSLVRNNSPLHF.

To note about this clonotype: With a much larger clone just one base away, this may be a read error. The V call is TRBV5-1, the J call TRBJ2-3; D remains unclear. Germline V lookup: CDR1 SGHRS, CDR2 YFSETQ. The CDR3 contains 14 residues. Trimming cost V 5 bases and J 1 base, with 11 bases left between them. CDR3 amino acids: CASRNHYGTDTQYF. CDR3 DNA: TGCGCCAGCAGAAACCACTACGGCACAGATACGCAGTATTTT.

This clonotype was counted ten times or more. The J gene is TRBJ1-1, the V gene TRBV6-2 or TRBV6-3, with TRBD1 identical over 7 bases. This CDR3 has 16 residues. Per the germline V gene, CDR1 is MNHEY and CDR2 is SVGEGT. J was trimmed by 1 base and V by 8 bases; bases with no gene match: 13. CDR3 sequence reads: CASGHELDRRNTEAFF. The CDR3 nucleotides read TGTGCCAGCGGACACGAATTGGACAGGAGGAACACTGAAGCTTTCTTT.

Many counts were recorded for this clonotype. This chain uses TRBV18 with TRBJ1-5; D uncertain. This CDR3 spans 14 amino acids. The V end was cut by 3 bases, the J end by 1 base, with 7 bases between. Germline V gene data show CDR1 as KGHSH and CDR2 as LQKENI. This CDR3 reads CASSPSRSNQPQHF. DNA for the CDR3: TGTGCCAGCTCACCCTCACGGAGCAATCAGCCCCAGCATTTT.

The table lists this clonotype with many counts. The chain combines TRBV15 with TRBJ1-1; D is undetermined. This CDR3 has 13 amino acids. CDR1 and CDR2 from the germline V gene are LNHNV and YYDKDF (reference sequence). The V and J ends lost 0 bases and 4 bases respectively, with 6 bases between them. Here the CDR3 DNA reads TGTGCCACCAGCAGAGATAGCGTCACTGAAGCTTTCTTT. Its translation is CATSRDSVTEAFF.

This rearrangement joins TRBV24-1 to TRBJ2-3; 7 bases fit TRBD2. Germline loops: CDR1 KGHDR, CDR2 SFDVKD. The CDR3 is made up of 16 amino acids. J gave up 3 bases and V 3 bases, and 8 bases lay outside the gene matches. The CDR3 protein is CATSDPLPGGTDTQYF. The CDR3 DNA sequence: TGTGCCACCAGTGATCCCTTGCCCGGGGGGACAGATACGCAGTATTTT.

This clonotype has just a few counts. The chain uses TRBV20-1 and TRBJ2-1; D is possibly TRBD2 (6 bases). The CDR3 runs to 14 residues. V gave up 2 bases and J gave up 5 bases, with 13 bases separating them. Germline loops: CDR1 DFQATT, CDR2 SNEGSKA (reference sequence). The CDR3: CSARRTSRNNEQFF. The CDR3, as DNA: TGCAGTGCTAGACGAACTAGCCGTAACAATGAGCAGTTCTTC.

The V call is TRBV20-1, the J call TRBJ2-7, with 12 bases identical to TRBD2. CDR3 length: 14 amino acids. V shed 4 bases and J 0 bases; nucleotides not matched to a gene: 1. Germline V gives CDR1 DFQATT, CDR2 SNEGSKA (reference sequence). The CDR3 DNA sequence: TGCAGTGCTACTAGCGGGAGGGCCTCCTACGAGCAGTACTTC. This encodes CSATSGRASYEQYF.

This clonotype was recorded at least ten times. The chain carries TRBV6-1 and TRBJ1-5; 10 nucleotides agree with TRBD1. CDR3 size: 15 residues. Germline loops: CDR1 MNHNS, CDR2 SASEGT. With 6 bases clipped from V and 6 bases from J, the junction kept 8 bases outside the gene matches. The CDR3 sequence: CASSPGTGAFQPQHF. The CDR3, as DNA: TGTGCCAGCAGCCCAGGGACAGGGGCATTTCAGCCCCAGCATTTT.

This clonotype was recorded at least ten times. This sequence joins TRBV20-1 and TRBJ2-3, with 9 bases lining up with TRBD2. Germline V gene data show CDR1 as DFQATT and CDR2 as SNEGSKA (reference sequence). The V gene end was trimmed by 1 base and the J gene end by 2 bases; junction bases not matched to a gene: 10. The CDR3 consists of 17 residues. The CDR3 spells CSARGDQREAYTDTQYF. Written as DNA, the CDR3 is TGCAGTGCTAGAGGGGACCAGCGGGAGGCCTACACAGATACGCAGTATTTT.

In its sample, this clonotype was seen a few times. The chain has TRBV19 and TRBJ1-2; 9 bases fit TRBD1. Germline V CDR1 and CDR2: LNHDA, SQIVND (reference sequence). The CDR3 runs to 13 residues. V was pared by 9 bases and J by 6 bases, with 8 bases of the junction left unmatched. The CDR3 spells CASSGTGLNGYTF. In DNA form, the CDR3 reads TGTGCCAGCTCCGGGACAGGGCTCAATGGCTACACCTTC.

This clonotype was counted ten times or more. The chain has TRBV9 and TRBJ2-7; TRBD2 aligns across 7 bases. The CDR3 sequence is 14 residues long. CDR1 and CDR2 from the germline V gene are SGDLS and YYNGEE. J lost 0 bases, V lost 2 bases, and 2 bases had no gene match. The CDR3 sequence is CASSVGGSSYEQYF. For the CDR3, the DNA is TGTGCCAGCAGCGTCGGCGGGAGCTCCTACGAGCAGTACTTC.

This clonotype was detected only a few times. This chain joins TRBV7-3 and TRBJ2-1; unclear D gene. Trimming took 0 bases from V and 6 from J, leaving 6 bases between them. The length of the CDR3 is 13 residues. Germline CDR1 reads SGHTA; CDR2 reads FQGTGA. CDR3 DNA: TGTGCCAGCAGCTTAACCGAATCCAATGAGCAGTTCTTC. Translated, it gives CASSLTESNEQFF.

The table lists this clonotype with many counts. This rearrangement joins TRBV4-2 to TRBJ1-1; D is unclear. Germline V gene sequence: CDR1 LGHNA, CDR2 YNFKEQ. The V gene lost 10 bases and the J gene lost 0 bases, with 15 bases spanning the gap. This CDR3 has 14 residues. CDR3 region: CATSEVGLNTEAFF. CDR3 DNA: TGTGCCACCTCAGAGGTCGGATTGAACACTGAAGCTTTCTTT.

There are many counts of this clonotype. The chain has TRBV10-3 and TRBJ1-2; D call uncertain. Germline lookup yields CDR1 ENHRY and CDR2 SYGVKD. CDR3 length equals 16 residues. Trimming removed 1 base from V and 1 base from J, with 13 bases in between. CDR3 amino acids: CAISELSGILNYGYTF. Here the CDR3 DNA reads TGTGCCATCAGTGAGTTAAGCGGAATTCTTAACTATGGCTACACCTTC.